The clone carrying this T cell receptor (beta chain) was seen many times. The data derive from a study of identical twins. Trimming removed 2 bases at V and 1 base at J, with 11 bases between. Germline values: CDR1 SGHTA, CDR2 FQGNSA. The CDR3 has 15 amino acids. Via MiXCR, TCRdb re-called the 5' RACE reads, giving one row per CDR3 protein. This table has approximately 150,000 distinct CDR3 sequences, roughly 3.5% appearing once. This chain uses TRBV7-2 with TRBJ1-1; a weak D match, TRBD1 (6 bases). This clonotype originated in a man between 18 and 35 years old in good health. Sequenced: memory T cells sorted from blood. CDR3 region: CASSLLGARNTEAFF. CDR3 nucleotide sequence: TGTGCCAGCAGCTTATTGGGGGCGCGGAACACTGAAGCTTTCTTT.